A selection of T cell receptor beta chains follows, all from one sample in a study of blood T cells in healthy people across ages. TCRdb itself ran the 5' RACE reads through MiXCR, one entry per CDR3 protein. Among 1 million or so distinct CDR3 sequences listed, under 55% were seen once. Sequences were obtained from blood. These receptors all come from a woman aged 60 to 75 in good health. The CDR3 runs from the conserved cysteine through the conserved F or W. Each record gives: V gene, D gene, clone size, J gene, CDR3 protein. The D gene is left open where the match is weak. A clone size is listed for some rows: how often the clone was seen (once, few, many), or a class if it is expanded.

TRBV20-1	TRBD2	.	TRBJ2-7	CSASWLAGDPSYGQYF
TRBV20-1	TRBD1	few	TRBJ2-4	CSANGPIRTGTVVIQYF
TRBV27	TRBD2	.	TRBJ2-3	CASSGLADSLGWDTQYF
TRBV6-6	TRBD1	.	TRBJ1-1	CASSYLGQKNTEAFF
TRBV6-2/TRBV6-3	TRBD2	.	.	CASSRILAGVSYEQYF
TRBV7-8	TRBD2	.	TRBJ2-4	CASSRLLAGGPGAKNIQYF
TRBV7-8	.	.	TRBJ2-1	CASSPLERAYNEQFF
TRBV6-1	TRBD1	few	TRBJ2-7	CASQHRTGSYEQYF
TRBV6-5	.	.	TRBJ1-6	CASSYKPTDSPLHF
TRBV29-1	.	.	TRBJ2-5	CSVVAQGETQYF
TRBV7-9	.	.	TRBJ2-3	CASSFVSPDTQYF
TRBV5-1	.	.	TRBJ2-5	CASTTATGRRETQYF
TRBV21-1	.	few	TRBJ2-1	CASSKNWWEAPYNEQFF
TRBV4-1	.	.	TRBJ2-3	CASSGRGTSTDTQYF
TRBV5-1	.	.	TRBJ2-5	CASSELGVEGETQYF
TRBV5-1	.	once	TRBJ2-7	CASSRTGSHEQYF
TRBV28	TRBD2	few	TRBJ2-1	CAIISGANNEQFF
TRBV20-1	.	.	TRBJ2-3	CSARAGSITDTQYF
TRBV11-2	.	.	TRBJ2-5	CASSSKGPWLQETQYF
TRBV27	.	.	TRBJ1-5	CASSSGASGQPQHF
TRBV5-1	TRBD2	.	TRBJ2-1	CASSLVGSGRSSSYNEQFF
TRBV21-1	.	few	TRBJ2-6	CAQSFRGANVLTF
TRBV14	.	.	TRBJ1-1	CASSGRQGNTEAFF
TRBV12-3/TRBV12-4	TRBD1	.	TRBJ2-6	CASSPGTGTGANVLTF
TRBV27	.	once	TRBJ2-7	CASSLNTGSEQYF
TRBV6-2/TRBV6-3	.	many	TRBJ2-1	CASSPAKGSSYNEQFF
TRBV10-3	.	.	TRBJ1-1	CATELPGKTEAFF
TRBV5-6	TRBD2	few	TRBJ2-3	CASSFGTSGYTDTQYF
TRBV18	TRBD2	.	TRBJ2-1	CASSPSLAGGKYEQFF
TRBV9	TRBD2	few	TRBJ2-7	CASSVSQRVAGVHEQYF
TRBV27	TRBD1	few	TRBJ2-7	CASRPRSKVGQTSYEQYF
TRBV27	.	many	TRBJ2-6	CASSVEGANVLTF
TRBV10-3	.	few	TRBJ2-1	CAISAGLSYNEQFF
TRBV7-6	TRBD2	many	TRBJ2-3	CASSLTAGGVDTQYF
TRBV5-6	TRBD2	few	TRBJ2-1	CASSRGLAGMDEQFF
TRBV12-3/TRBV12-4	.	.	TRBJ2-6	CASTLQGAGANVLTF
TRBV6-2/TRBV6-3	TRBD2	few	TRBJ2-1	CASSPRTSPSGSNEQFF
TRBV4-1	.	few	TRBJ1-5	CASSQDIGWGQPQHF
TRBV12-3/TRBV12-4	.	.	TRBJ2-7	CASSLLSGRVSYEQYF
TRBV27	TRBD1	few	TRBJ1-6	CASSLRQGGSPLHF
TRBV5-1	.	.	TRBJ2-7	CASSLSAVGSEQYF
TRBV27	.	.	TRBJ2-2	CASRRAGSTPKNTGELFF
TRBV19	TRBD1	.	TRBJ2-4	CASSTAAGTGGFEQYF
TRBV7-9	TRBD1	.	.	CASSGGTGGNHNEQYF
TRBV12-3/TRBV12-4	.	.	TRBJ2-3	CASRIGRADTQYF
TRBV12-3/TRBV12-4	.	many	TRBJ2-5	CASSQLRETQYF
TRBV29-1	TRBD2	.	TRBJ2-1	CSANHGLAGGGEQFF
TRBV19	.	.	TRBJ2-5	CASSIVGTETQYF
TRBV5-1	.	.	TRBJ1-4	CASSPSQGTNEKLFF
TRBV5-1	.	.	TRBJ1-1	CASSPTLNTEAFF
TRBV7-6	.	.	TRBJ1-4	CASSPSEGGKLFF
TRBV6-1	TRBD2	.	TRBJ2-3	CASSEDQLAGLQGGDTQYF
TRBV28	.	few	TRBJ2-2	CASSPTGTGELFF
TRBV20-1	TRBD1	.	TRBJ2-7	CSARGGQGANEQYF
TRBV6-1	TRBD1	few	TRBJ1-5	CASSPEDRDSNQPQHF
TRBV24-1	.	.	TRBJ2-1	CATSGWGFDEQFF
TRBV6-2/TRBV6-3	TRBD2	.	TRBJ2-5	CASSYRTGEGWETQYF